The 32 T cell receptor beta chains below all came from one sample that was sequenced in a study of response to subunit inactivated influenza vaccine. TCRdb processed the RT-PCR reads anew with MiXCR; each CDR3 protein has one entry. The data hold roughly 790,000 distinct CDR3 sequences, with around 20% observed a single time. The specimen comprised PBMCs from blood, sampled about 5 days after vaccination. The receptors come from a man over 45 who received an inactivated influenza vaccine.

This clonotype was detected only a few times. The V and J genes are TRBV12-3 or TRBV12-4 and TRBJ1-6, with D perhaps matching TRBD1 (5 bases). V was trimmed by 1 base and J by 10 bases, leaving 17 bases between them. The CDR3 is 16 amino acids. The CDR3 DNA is TGTGCCAGCAGTTTAGTCAGCGGCAGGGCAGGCTCACCCCTCCACTTT. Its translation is CASSLVSGRAGSPLHF.

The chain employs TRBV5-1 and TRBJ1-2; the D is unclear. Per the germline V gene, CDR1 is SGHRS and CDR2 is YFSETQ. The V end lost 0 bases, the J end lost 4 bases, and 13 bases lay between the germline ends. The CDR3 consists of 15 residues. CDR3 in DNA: TGCGCCAGCAGCTTGGATGTCCGAAGACCCTATGGCTACACCTTC. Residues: CASSLDVRRPYGYTF.

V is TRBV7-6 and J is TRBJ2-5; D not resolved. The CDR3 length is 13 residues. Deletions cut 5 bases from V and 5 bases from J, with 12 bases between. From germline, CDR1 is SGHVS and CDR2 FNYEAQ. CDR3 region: CASSPRLLETQYF. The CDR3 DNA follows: TGTGCCAGCAGCCCCCGACTTTTGGAGACCCAGTACTTC.

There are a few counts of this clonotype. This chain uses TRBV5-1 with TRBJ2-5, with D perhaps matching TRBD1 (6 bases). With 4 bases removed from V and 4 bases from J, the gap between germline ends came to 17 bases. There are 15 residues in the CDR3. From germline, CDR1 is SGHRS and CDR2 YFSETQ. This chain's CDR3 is CASSPVPGHGETQYF. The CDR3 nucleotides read TGCGCCAGCAGCCCAGTTCCGGGACACGGAGAGACCCAGTACTTC.

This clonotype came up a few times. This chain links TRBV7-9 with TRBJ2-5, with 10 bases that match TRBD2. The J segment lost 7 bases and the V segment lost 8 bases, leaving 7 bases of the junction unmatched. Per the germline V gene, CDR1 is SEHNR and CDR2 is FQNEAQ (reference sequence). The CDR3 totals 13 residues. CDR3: CASGTSGVGTQYF. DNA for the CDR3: TGTGCCAGCGGCACTAGCGGGGTAGGGACCCAGTACTTC.

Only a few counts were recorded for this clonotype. In nucleotides, the CDR3 is TGCAGCGCAACAGGGGACTACGAGCAGTACTTC. Translating it yields CSATGDYEQYF. The V and J genes are TRBV29-1 and TRBJ2-7; TRBD1 agrees at 7 bases. Germline V gene lookup returns CDR1 SQVTM and CDR2 ANQGSEA. The junction had 3 bases not matched to a gene; V was cut back by 7 bases and J by 3 bases. This CDR3 has 11 amino acids.

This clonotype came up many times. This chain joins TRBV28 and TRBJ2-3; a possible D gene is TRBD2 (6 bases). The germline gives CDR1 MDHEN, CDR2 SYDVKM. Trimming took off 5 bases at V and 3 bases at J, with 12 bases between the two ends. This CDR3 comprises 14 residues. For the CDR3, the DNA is TGTGCCAGCAGTCCCGGGAGTGGAACAGATACGCAGTATTTT. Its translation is CASSPGSGTDTQYF.

CDR3 DNA sequence: TGTGCCAGCAGTCCCGGGACTAGCGGGAGGGCCAGAGAGCAGTACTTC. Translated, it gives CASSPGTSGRAREQYF. V gene TRBV27 combines with J gene TRBJ2-7; TRBD2 matches at 16 bases. Trimming cost V 5 bases and J 7 bases; bases outside gene matches: 8. The CDR3 contains 16 residues. CDR1 and CDR2 from the germline V gene are MNHEY and SMNVEV (reference sequence).

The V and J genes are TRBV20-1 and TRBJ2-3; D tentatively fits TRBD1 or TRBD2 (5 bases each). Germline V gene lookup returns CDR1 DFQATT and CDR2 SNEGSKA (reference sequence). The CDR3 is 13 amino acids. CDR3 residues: CRAEEGPADTQYF. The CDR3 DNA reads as TGCAGGGCAGAAGAGGGACCTGCAGATACGCAGTATTTT.

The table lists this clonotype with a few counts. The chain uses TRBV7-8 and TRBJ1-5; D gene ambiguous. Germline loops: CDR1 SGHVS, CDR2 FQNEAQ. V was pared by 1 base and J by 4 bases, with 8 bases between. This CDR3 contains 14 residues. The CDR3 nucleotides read TGTGCCAGCAGCTTAGATTTGGGGAATCAGCCCCAGCATTTT. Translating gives CASSLDLGNQPQHF. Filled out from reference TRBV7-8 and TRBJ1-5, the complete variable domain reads GAGVSQSPRYKVAKRGQDVALRCDPISGHVSLFWYQQALGQGPEFLTYFQNEAQLDKSGLPSDRFFAERPEGSVSTLKIQRTQQEDSAVYLCASSLDLGNQPQHFGDGTRLSIL.

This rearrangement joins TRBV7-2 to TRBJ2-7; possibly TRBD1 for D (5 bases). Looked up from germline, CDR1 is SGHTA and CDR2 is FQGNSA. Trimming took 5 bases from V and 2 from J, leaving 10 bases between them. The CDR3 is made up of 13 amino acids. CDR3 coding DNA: TGTGCCAGCAGCCCCCCACAGGCCTACGAGCAGTACTTC. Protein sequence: CASSPPQAYEQYF.

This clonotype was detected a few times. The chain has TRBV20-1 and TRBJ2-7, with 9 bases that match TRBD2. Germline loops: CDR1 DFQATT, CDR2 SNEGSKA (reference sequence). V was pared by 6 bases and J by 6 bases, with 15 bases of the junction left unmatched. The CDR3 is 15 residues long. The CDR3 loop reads CSAKEGAGGPTEQYF. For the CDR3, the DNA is TGCAGTGCAAAGGAAGGAGCGGGAGGACCCACCGAGCAGTACTTC.

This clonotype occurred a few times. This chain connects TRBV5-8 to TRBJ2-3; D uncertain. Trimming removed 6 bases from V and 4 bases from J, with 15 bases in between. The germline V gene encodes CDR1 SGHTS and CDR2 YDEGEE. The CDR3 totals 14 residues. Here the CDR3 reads CASKAASKPDTQYF. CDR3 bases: TGTGCCAGCAAGGCAGCGAGTAAGCCAGATACGCAGTATTTT.

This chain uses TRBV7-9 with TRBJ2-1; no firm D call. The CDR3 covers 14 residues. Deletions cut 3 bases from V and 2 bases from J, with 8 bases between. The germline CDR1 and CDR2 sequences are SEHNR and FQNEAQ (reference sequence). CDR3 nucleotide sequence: TGTGCCAGCAGCTTGCGGAACGCCTACAATGAGCAGTTCTTC. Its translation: CASSLRNAYNEQFF.

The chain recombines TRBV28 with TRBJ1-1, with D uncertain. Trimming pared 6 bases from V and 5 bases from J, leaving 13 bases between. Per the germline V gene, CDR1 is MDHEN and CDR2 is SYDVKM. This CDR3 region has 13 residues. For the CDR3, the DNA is TGTGCCAGCAGACCGCGAAGTTGGACTGAAGCTTTCTTT. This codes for CASRPRSWTEAFF.

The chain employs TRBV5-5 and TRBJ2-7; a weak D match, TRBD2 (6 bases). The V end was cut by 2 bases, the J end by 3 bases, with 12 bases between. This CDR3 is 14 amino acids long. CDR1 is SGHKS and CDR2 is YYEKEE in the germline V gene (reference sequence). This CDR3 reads CASSFRDLHYEQYF. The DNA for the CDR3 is TGTGCCAGCAGCTTCCGGGACTTGCACTACGAGCAGTACTTC.

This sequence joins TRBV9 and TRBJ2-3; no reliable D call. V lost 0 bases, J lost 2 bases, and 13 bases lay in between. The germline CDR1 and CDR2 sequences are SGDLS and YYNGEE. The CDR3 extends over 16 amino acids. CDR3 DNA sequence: TGTGCCAGCAGCGTAGAAATCGGGTCTGTCACAGATACGCAGTATTTT. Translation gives CASSVEIGSVTDTQYF.

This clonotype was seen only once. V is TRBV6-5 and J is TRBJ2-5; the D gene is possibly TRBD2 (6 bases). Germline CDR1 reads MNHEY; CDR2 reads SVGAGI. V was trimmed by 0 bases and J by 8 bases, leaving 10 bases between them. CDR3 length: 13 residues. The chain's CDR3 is CASSYSRGVTQYF. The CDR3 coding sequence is TGTGCCAGCAGTTACTCGCGCGGGGTAACCCAGTACTTC.

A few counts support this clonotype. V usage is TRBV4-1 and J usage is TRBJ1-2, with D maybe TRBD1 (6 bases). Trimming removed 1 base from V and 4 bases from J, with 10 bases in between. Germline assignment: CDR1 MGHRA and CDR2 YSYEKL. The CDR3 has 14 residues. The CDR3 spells CASSQVTGTYGYTF. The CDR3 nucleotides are TGCGCCAGCAGCCAAGTCACAGGGACCTATGGCTACACCTTC.

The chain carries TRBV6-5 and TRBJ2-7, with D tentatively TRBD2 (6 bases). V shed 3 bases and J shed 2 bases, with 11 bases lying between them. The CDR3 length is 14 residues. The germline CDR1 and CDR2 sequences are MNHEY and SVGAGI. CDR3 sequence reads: CASSYGLATYEQYF. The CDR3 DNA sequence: TGTGCCAGCAGTTATGGGCTAGCGACCTACGAGCAGTACTTC.

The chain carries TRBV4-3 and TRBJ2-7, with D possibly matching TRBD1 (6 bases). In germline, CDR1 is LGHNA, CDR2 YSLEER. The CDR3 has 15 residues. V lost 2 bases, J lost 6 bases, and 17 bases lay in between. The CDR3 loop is CASSQTSDRLSEQYF. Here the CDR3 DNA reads TGCGCCAGCAGCCAAACTAGTGACAGGTTGTCCGAGCAGTACTTC.

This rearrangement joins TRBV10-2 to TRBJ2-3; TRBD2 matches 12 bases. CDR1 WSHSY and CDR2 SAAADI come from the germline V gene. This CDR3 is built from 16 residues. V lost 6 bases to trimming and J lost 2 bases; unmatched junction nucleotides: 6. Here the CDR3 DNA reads TGCGCCAGCAGAGAACTAGCGGGGGGTGACACAGATACGCAGTATTTT. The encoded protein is CASRELAGGDTDTQYF.

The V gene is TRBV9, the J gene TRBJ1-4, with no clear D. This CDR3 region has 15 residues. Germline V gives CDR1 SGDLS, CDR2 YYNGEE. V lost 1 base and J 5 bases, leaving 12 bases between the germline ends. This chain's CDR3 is CASSVSSGMNEKLFF. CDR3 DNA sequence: TGTGCCAGCAGCGTAAGTTCCGGTATGAATGAAAAACTGTTTTTT.

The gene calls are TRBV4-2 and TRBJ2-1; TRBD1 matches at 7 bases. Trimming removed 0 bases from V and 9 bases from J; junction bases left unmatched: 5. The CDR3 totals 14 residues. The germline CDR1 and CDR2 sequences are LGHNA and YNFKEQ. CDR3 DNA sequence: TGTGCCAGCAGCCAAGATAGACAGGGTGGTGAGCAGTTCTTC. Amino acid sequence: CASSQDRQGGEQFF.

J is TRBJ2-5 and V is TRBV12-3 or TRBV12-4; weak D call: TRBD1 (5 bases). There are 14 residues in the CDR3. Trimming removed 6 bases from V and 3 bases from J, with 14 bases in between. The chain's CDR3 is CASSTGHLEETQYF. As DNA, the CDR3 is TGTGCCAGCAGCACAGGACACCTAGAAGAGACCCAGTACTTC.

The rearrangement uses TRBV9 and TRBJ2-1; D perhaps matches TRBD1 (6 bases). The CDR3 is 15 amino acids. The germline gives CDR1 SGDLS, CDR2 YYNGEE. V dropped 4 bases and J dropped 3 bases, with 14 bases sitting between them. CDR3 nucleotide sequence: TGTGCCAGCAGCTCCAGGCTAGGGGGCTACAATGAGCAGTTCTTC. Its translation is CASSSRLGGYNEQFF.

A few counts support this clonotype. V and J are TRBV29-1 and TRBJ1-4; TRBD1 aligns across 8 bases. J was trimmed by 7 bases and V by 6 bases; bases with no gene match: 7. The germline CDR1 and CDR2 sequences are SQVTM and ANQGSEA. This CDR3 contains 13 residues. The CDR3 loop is CSVGQGSSEKLFF. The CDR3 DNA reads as TGCAGCGTCGGACAGGGATCTAGTGAAAAACTGTTTTTT.

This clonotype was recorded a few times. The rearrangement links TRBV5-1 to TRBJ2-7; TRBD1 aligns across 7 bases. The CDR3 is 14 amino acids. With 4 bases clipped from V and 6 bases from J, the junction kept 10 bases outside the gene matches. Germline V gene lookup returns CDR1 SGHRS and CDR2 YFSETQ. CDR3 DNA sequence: TGCGCCAGCAGCATAGGACAGGTTGTGTCCGAGCAGTACTTC. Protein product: CASSIGQVVSEQYF.

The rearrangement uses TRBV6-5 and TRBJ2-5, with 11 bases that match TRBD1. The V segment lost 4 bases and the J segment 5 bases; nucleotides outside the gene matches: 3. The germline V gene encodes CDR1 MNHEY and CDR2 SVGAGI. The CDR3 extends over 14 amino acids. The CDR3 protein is CASSWDRGWETQYF. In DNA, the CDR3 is TGTGCCAGCAGTTGGGACAGGGGGTGGGAGACCCAGTACTTC.

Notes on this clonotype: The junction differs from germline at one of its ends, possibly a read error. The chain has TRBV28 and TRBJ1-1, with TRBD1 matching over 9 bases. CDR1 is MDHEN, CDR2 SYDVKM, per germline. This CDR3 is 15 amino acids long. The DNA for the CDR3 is TGTGCCAGCAGCCCCCAGACAGGGGGATCCCGTGAAGTTTTCTTT. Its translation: CASSPQTGGSREVFF.

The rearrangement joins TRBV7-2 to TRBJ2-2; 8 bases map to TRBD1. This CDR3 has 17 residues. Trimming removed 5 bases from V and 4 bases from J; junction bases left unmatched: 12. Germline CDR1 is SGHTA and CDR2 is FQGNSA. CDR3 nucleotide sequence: TGTGCCAGCAGCCAGCAACCGGGACAGGTGGCCACCGGGGAGCTGTTTTTT. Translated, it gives CASSQQPGQVATGELFF.

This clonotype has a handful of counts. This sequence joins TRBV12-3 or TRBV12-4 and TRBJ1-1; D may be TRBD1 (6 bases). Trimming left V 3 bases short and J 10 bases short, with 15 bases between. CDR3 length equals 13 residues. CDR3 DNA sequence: TGTGCCAGCAGTTTGTGGTTTACAGGGTTAGCTTTCTTT. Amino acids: CASSLWFTGLAFF.